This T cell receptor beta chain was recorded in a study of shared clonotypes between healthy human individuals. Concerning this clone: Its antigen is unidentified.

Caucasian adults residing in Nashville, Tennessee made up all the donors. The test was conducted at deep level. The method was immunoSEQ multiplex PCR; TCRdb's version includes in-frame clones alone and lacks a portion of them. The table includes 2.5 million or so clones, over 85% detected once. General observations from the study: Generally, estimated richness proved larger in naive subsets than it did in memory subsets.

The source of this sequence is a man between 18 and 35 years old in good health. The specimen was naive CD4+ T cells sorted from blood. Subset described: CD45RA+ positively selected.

The CDR3, as DNA: TGCGCCAGCAGTCAATCTCCCGGAACCAATCAGCCCCAGCATTTT. The encoded protein is CASSQSPGTNQPQHF. This sequence joins TRBV23-1 and TRBJ1-5; D unclear. TRBV23-1 is designated an ORF whose function remains uncertain. CDR3 length equals 15 residues. V was clipped by 0 bases and J by 3 bases, with 9 bases between them.